These T cell receptor beta chains were read from a single sample in a study of blood T cell repertoires in COVID-19. Produced via immunoSEQ multiplex PCR; TCRdb's table is partial and in-frame only. Here the sample spans around 250,000 clones, about nine tenths being singletons. Material: PBMCs or T cells enriched from blood (not recorded which). These receptors originate from a man aged 18 to 30 who had recovered from COVID-19. The CDR3 runs from the conserved cysteine through the conserved F or W. The order of the fields is V gene, J gene, clone size, D gene, CDR3 DNA, CDR3 protein. The D gene is left open where the match is weak. Expanded clones are given a class, and other clones once, few, many or no size at all.

>TRBV2|TRBJ1-1|.|.
TGTGCCAGCAGTTTGGGGGGAGAAATCACTGAAGCTTTCTTT
CASSLGGEITEAFF
>TRBV28|TRBJ1-5|.|.
TGTGCCAGCAGTTTACAGGGCCTTAGCAATCAGCCCCAGCATTTT
CASSLQGLSNQPQHF
>TRBV6-5|TRBJ2-3|.|.
TGTGCCAGCCTCAGTCTTAGCACAGATACGCAGTATTTT
CASLSLSTDTQYF
>TRBV13|TRBJ2-3|.|.
TGTGCCAGCAGCTTAGTCGGAGCAGATACGCAGTATTTT
CASSLVGADTQYF
>TRBV6-5|TRBJ1-6|.|.
TGTGCCAGCAGTTCCGGGACAAGTAATTCACCCCTCCACTTT
CASSSGTSNSPLHF
>TRBV16|TRBJ1-6|once|.
TGTGCCAGCAGCCAAATGGGGCCGGGGGTCAATTCACCCCTCCACTTT
CASSQMGPGVNSPLHF
>TRBV28|TRBJ2-1|.|.
TGTGCCAGCAACCAGGGTTGGGATGAGCAGTTCTTC
CASNQGWDEQFF
>TRBV12-5|TRBJ1-2|.|TRBD1
TGTGCTAGTGGTTTTGGACAGGGTAACTATGGCTACACCTTC
CASGFGQGNYGYTF
>TRBV28|TRBJ1-2|.|.
TGTGCCAGCAGTTTATCGGGGGGCTACTATGGCTACACCTTC
CASSLSGGYYGYTF
>TRBV4-1|TRBJ2-7|.|.
TGCGCCAGCAGCCAAGATCGGGATTTCGCTGGGATTTACGAGCAGTACTTC
CASSQDRDFAGIYEQYF
>TRBV11-1|TRBJ2-7|.|TRBD1
TGTGCCAGCAGCCGCATCGACAGGGGAGACGAGCAGTACTTC
CASSRIDRGDEQYF
>TRBV5-5|TRBJ2-7|.|.
TGTGCCAGCAGCTTGGGAGGTTCCGCATACGAGCAGTACTTC
CASSLGGSAYEQYF
>TRBV3-1/TRBV3-2|TRBJ1-2|.|.
TGTGCCAGCAGCCAGACAGGAGGCTATGGCTACACCTTC
CASSQTGGYGYTF
>TRBV6-5|TRBJ2-7|.|.
TGTGCCAGCAACTGGGCGACCTACGAGCAGTACTTC
CASNWATYEQYF
>TRBV4-1|TRBJ2-6|.|TRBD1
TGCGCCAGCAGCAAAACCCGACAGGGCCCCGAGGGGGGGGCCAACGTCCTGACTTTC
CASSKTRQGPEGGANVLTF
>TRBV4-1|TRBJ2-1|.|.
TGCGCCAGCAGCCAAGTTTCATTTTCGAGCGGGTCAAACAATGAGCAGTTCTTC
CASSQVSFSSGSNNEQFF
>TRBV10-2|TRBJ1-2|.|TRBD1
TGCGCCAGCAGTGAGGGACAGGGAGGTGGCTATGGCTACACCTTC
CASSEGQGGGYGYTF